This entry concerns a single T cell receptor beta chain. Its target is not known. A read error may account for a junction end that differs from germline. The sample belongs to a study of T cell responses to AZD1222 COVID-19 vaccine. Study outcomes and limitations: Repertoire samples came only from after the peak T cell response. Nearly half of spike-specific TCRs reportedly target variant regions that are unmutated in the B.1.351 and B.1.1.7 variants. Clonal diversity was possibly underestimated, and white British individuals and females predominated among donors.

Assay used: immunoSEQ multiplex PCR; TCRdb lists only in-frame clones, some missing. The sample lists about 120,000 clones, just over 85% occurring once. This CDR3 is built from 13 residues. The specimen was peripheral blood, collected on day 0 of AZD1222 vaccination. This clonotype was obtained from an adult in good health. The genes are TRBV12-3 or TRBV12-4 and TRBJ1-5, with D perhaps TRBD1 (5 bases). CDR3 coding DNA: TGTGCCAGCAGTTTTTCAGGGTCCGCAAAAATTTTGTTT. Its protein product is CASSFSGSAKILF.